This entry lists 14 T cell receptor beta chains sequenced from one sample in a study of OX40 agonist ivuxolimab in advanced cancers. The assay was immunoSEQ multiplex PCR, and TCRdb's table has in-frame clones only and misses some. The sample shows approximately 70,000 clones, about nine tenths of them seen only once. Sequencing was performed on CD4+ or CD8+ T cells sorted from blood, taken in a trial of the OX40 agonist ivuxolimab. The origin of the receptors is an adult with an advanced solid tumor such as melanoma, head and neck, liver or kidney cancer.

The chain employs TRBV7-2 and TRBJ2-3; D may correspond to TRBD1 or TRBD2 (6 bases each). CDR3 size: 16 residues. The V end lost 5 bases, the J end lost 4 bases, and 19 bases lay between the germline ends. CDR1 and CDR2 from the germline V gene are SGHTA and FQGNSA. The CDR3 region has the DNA TGTGCCAGCAGCCTACAGGGTGAGATAGCGGCAGATACGCAGTATTTT. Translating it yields CASSLQGEIAADTQYF.

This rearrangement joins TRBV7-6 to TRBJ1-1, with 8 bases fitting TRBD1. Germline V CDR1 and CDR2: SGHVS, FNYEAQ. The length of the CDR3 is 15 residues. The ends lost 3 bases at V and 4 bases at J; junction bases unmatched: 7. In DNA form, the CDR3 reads TGTGCCAGCAGCTTCCGGACAGGGTATACCACTGAAGCTTTCTTT. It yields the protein CASSFRTGYTTEAFF.

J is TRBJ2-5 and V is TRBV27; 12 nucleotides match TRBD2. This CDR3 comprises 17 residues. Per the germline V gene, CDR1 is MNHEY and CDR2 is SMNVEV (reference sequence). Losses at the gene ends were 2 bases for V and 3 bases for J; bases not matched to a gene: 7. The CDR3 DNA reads TGTGCCAGCAGTTTACGGACTAGCGGGAATTTCAAAGAGACCCAGTACTTC. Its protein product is CASSLRTSGNFKETQYF.

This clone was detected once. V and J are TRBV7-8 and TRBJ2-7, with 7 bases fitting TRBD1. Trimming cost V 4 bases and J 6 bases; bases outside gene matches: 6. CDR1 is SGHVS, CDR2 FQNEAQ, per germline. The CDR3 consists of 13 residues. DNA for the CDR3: TGTGCCAGCAGCTCTACCGGGACAGCCGAGCAGTACTTC. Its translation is CASSSTGTAEQYF.

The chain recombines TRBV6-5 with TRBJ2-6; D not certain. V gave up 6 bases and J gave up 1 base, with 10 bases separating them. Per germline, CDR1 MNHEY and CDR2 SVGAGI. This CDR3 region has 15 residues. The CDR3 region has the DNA TGTGCCAGCAGGGTCGGAGTTTCTGGGGCCAACGTCCTGACTTTC. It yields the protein CASRVGVSGANVLTF.

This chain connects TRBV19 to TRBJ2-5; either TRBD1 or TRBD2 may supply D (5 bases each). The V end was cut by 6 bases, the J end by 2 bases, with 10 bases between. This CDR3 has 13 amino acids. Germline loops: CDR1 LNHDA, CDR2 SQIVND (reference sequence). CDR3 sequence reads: CASRGVAQETQYF. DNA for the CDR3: TGTGCCAGTAGGGGGGTAGCGCAAGAGACCCAGTACTTC.

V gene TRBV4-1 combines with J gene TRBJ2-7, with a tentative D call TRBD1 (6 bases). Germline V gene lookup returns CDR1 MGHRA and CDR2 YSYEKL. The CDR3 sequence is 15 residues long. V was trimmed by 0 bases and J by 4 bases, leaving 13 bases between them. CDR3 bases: TGCGCCAGCAGCCAAGATTCCGGACAGACATACGAGCAGTACTTC. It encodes CASSQDSGQTYEQYF.

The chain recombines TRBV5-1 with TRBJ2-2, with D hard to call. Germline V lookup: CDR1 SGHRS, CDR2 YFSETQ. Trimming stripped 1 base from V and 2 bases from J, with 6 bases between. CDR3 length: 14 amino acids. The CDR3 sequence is CASSLSINTGELFF. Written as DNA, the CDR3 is TGCGCCAGCAGCTTGTCTATTAACACCGGGGAGCTGTTTTTT.

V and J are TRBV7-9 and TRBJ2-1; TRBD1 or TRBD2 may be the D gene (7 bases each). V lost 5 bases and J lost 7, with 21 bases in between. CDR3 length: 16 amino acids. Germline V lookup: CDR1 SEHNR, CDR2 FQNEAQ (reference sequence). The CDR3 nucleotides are TGTGCCAGCAGCGTCCGTAGCCCCCAGGGGGGGAATGAGCAGTTCTTC. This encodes CASSVRSPQGGNEQFF. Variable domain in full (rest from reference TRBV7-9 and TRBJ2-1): DTGVSQNPRHKITKRGQNVTFRCDPISEHNRLYWYRQTLGQGPEFLTYFQNEAQLEKSRLLSDRFSAERPKGSFSTLEIQRTEQGDSAMYLCASSVRSPQGGNEQFFGPGTRLTVL.

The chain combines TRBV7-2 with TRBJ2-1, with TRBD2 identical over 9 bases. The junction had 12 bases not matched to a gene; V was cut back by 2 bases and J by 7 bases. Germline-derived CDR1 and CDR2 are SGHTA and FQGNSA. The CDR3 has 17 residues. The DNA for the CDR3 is TGTGCCAGCAGCTTATCTGAGCGGGAGGTCCGACGAAATGAGCAGTTCTTC. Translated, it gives CASSLSEREVRRNEQFF. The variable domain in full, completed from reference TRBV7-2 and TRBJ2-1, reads GAGVSQSPSNKVTEKGKDVELRCDPISGHTALYWYRQSLGQGLEFLIYFQGNSAPDKSGLPSDRFSAERTGGSVSTLTIQRTQQEDSAVYLCASSLSEREVRRNEQFFGPGTRLTVL.

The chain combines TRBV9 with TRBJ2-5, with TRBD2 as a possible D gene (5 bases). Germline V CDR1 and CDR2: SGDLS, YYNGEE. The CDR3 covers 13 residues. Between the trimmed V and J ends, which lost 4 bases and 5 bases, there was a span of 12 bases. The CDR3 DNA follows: TGTGCCAGCAGCCCCCCGGGGTGGGAGACCCAGTACTTC. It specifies CASSPPGWETQYF.

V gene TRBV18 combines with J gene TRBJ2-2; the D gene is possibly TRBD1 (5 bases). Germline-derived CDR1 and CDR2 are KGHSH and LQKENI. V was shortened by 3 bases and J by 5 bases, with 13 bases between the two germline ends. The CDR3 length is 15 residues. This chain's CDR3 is CASSPVTGNTGELFF. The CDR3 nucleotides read TGTGCCAGCTCACCGGTCACAGGAAATACCGGGGAGCTGTTTTTT.

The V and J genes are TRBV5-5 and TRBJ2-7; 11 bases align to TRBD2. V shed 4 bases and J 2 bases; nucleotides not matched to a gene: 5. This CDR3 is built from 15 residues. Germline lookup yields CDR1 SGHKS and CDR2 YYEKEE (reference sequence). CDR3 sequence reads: CASSVLAGGPYEQYF. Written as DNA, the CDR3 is TGTGCCAGCAGCGTGCTAGCGGGAGGTCCCTACGAGCAGTACTTC.

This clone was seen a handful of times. The CDR3 DNA reads TGTGCCGCCGCCTATTTAGCGGGACCCTCCTACGAGCAGTACTTC. As protein: CAAAYLAGPSYEQYF. The genes are TRBV6-1 and TRBJ2-7; 8 bases line up with TRBD2. CDR3 size: 15 residues. CDR1 MNHNS and CDR2 SASEGT come from the germline V gene. V was pared by 11 bases and J by 0 bases, with 12 bases of the junction left unmatched.